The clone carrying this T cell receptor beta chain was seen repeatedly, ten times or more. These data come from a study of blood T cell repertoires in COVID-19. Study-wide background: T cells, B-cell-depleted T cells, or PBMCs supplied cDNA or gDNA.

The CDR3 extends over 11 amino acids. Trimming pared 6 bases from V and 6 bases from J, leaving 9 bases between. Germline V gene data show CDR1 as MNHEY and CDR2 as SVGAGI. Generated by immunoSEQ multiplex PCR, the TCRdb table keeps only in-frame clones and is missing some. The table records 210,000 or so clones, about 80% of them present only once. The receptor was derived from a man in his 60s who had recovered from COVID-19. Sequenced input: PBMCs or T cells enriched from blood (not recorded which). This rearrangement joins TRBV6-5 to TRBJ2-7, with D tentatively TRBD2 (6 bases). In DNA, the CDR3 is TGTGCCAGCAGCCAGGGAGGCGAGCAGTACTTC. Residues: CASSQGGEQYF.